This T cell receptor (beta chain) originates from a study of T cells after yellow fever vaccination. The study, taken as a whole, reports: Only a minor proportion of clonotypes was detected across both CD4 and CD8 compartments.

Concerning this clonotype itself: As yet, its antigen is unknown.

The V gene's germline CDR1 is SGHKS and CDR2 YYEKEE (reference sequence). Trimming removed 0 bases from V and 6 bases from J; junction bases left unmatched: 6. This CDR3 contains 16 residues. Each CDR3 protein gets one entry after TCRdb re-called the 5' RACE reads with MiXCR. Of 300,000 or so distinct CDR3 sequences in the sample, approximately 13% are singletons; the top ten hold roughly 0.5%. This TCR came from a man aged 25-40 years who received the YFV17D yellow fever vaccine. The sequenced sample was CD4+ T cells sorted from PBMCs, obtained 45 days after the yellow fever booster vaccination. J is TRBJ2-2 and V is TRBV5-5; 9 bases match TRBD2. The CDR3 sequence is CASSLVAGGTPGELFF. In DNA form, the CDR3 reads TGTGCCAGCAGCTTGGTGGCGGGAGGGACACCCGGGGAGCTGTTTTTT.